The entry below describes one T cell receptor (beta chain). The record originates from a study of cytomegalovirus exposure and HLA in healthy donors. Clones were sequenced by immunoSEQ multiplex PCR, and TCRdb holds only the in-frame ones, with some missing. The sample holds under 150,000 clones; about 89% are singletons and the top ten take approximately 0.7%. Germline loops: CDR1 MNHEY, CDR2 SVGAGI. V was shortened by 2 bases and J by 0 bases, with 14 bases between the two germline ends. The CDR3 contains 16 residues. This TCR came from a man in his late teens or twenties in good health and CMV-seronegative. V and J are TRBV6-5 and TRBJ2-7, with D perhaps matching TRBD1 (6 bases). Material: PBMCs. CDR3 amino acids: CASSYGRTDSSYEQYF. The CDR3, as DNA: TGTGCCAGCAGTTACGGACGGACGGACAGCTCCTACGAGCAGTACTTC.